The source of this T cell receptor (beta chain) is a study of T cell changes during pregnancy in multiple sclerosis. The germline V gene has CDR1 MNHNS and CDR2 SASEGT. The ends lost 1 base at V and 4 bases at J; junction bases unmatched: 9. There are 17 residues in the CDR3. This clone was found once. Assay: immunoSEQ multiplex PCR; the TCRdb copy retains only in-frame clones and omits some. The repertoire holds roughly 47,000 clones, with 85% to 90% as singletons. The rearrangement joins TRBV6-1 to TRBJ2-5; 10 bases agree with TRBD2. The specimen comprised CD8+ T cells from peripheral blood mononuclear cells, sampled in the second trimester of pregnancy. The receptor comes from a female donor with multiple sclerosis, enrolled in a pregnancy study. In DNA, the CDR3 is TGTGCCAGCAGTGAAGGCGGGGGACTAGCGCAGAGAGAGACCCAGTACTTC. Residues: CASSEGGGLAQRETQYF.